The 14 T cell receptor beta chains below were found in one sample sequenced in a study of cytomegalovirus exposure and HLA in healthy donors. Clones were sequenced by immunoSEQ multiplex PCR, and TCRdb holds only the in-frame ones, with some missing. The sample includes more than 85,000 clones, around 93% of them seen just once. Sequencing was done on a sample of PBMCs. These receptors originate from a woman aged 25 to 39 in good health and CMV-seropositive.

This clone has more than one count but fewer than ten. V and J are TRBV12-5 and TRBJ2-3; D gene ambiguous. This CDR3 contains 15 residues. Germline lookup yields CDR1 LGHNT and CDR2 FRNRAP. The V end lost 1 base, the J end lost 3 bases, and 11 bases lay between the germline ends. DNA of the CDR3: TGTGCTAGTGGTTTGGGCACCCACAAGACAGATACGCAGTATTTT. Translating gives CASGLGTHKTDTQYF.

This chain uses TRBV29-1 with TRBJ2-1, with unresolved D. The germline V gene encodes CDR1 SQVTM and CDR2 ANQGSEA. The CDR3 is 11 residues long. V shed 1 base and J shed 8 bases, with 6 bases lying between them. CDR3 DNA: TGCAGCGTTGAAGTTCTAGATGAGCAGTTCTTC. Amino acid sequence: CSVEVLDEQFF.

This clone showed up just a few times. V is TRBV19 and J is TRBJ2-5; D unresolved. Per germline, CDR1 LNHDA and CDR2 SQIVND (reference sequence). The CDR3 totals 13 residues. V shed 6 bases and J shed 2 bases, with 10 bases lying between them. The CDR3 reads CASSGSVQETQYF. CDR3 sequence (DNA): TGTGCCAGTAGCGGCAGCGTACAAGAGACCCAGTACTTC.

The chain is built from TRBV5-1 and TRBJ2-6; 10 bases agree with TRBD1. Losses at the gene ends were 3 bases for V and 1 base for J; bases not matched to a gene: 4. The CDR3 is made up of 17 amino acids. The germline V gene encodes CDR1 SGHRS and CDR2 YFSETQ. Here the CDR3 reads CASSSGTGASGANVLTF. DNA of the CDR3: TGCGCCAGCAGCTCCGGGACAGGGGCTTCTGGGGCCAACGTCCTGACTTTC.

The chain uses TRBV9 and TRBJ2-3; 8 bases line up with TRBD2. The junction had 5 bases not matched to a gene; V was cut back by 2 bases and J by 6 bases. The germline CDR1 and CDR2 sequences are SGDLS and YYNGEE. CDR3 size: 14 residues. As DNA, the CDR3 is TGTGCCAGCAGCGTGGACGGGAGGGCCGATACGCAGTATTTT. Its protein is CASSVDGRADTQYF.

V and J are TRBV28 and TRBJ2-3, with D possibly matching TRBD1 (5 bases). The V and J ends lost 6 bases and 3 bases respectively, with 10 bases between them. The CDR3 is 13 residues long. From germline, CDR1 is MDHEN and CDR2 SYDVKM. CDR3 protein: CASRPQGTDTQYF. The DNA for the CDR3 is TGTGCCAGCAGACCGCAGGGTACAGATACGCAGTATTTT.

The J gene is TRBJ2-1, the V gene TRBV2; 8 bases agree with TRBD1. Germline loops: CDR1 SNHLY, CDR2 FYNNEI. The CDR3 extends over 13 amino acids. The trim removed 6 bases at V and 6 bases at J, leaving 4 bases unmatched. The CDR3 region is CASRRQGSNEQFF. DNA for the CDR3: TGTGCCAGCAGAAGACAGGGGTCCAATGAGCAGTTCTTC. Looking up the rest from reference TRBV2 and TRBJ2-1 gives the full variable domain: EPEVTQTPSHQVTQMGQEVILRCVPISNHLYFYWYRQILGQKVEFLVSFYNNEISEKSEIFDDQFSVERPDGSNFTLKIRSTKLEDSAMYFCASRRQGSNEQFFGPGTRLTVL.

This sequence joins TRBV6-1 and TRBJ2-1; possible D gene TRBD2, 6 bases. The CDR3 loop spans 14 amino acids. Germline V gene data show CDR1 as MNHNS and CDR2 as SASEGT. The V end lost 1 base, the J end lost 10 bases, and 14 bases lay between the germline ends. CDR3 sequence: CASSEEGRTLEQFF. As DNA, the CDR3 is TGTGCCAGCAGTGAAGAGGGGAGGACGCTCGAGCAGTTCTTC.

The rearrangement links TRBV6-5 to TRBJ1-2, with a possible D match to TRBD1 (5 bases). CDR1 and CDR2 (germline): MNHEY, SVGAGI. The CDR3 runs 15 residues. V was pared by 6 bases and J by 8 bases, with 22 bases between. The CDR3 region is CASSRGVGPPGGYTF. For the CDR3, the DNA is TGTGCCAGCAGCCGCGGTGTAGGCCCTCCAGGGGGCTACACCTTC.

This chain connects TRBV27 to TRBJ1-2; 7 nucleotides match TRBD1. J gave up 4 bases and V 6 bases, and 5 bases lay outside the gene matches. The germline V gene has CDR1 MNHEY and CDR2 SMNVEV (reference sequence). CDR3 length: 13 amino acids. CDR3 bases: TGTGCCAGCAGCTCGACAGGGACCTATGGCTACACCTTC. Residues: CASSSTGTYGYTF.

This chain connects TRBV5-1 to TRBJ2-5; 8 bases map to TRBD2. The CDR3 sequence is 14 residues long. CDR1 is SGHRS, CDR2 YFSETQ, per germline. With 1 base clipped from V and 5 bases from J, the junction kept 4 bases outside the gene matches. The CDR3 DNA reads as TGCGCCAGCAGCTTGACCGGGGGGGACGAGACCCAGTACTTC. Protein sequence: CASSLTGGDETQYF.

CDR3 bases: TGTGCCAGTAGTGTCACAGGGGGGGCTAACTATGGCTACACCTTC. It codes for CASSVTGGANYGYTF. V usage is TRBV19 and J usage is TRBJ1-2, with TRBD1 identical over 8 bases. This CDR3 contains 15 residues. V lost 5 bases to trimming and J lost 0 bases; unmatched junction nucleotides: 5. Germline loops: CDR1 LNHDA, CDR2 SQIVND (reference sequence). The whole variable domain, filled in from reference TRBV19 and TRBJ1-2, reads DGGITQSPKYLFRKEGQNVTLSCEQNLNHDAMYWYRQDPGQGLRLIYYSQIVNDFQKGDIAEGYSVSREKKESFPLTVTSAQKNPTAFYLCASSVTGGANYGYTFGSGTRLTVV.

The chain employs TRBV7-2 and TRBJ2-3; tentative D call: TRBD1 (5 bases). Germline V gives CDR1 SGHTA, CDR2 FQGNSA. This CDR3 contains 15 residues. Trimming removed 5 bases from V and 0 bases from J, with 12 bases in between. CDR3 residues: CASSRGAESTDTQYF. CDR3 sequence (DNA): TGTGCCAGCAGCCGTGGGGCGGAGAGCACAGATACGCAGTATTTT.

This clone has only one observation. The CDR3 DNA sequence: TGTGCCAGCAGCTTAGACGGCGGGAGTCATTCAGATACGCAGTATTTT. Translated, it gives CASSLDGGSHSDTQYF. V usage is TRBV11-2 and J usage is TRBJ2-3, with TRBD2 matching 7 bases. The germline CDR1 and CDR2 sequences are SGHAT and FQNNGV. V was clipped by 0 bases and J by 4 bases; unmatched bases: 7. The CDR3 totals 16 residues.